The subject of this entry is one T cell receptor beta chain. What it recognizes is unknown. PCR amplification relied on 60 Vbeta primers (plus 13 Jbeta primers). Repertoires were generated with immunoSEQ multiplex PCR, while TCRdb's copy carries only in-frame clones and drops some. This table lists around 50,000 clones. These data originate in a study of cytomegalovirus exposure and HLA in healthy donors. Study in general: As released early, the data held about 85 million unique TCRs from HLA-typed donors.

General observations from the study: Specificity of a few CMV-associated chains for CMV antigens was verified in vitro. Most TCR sequences were uncommon, yet certain public TCRs appeared in many donors. A later analysis reportedly identified an Asian-associated ancestry cluster as carrying fewer N-insertions than the roughly 700-donor mean.

Trimming removed 5 bases at V and 5 bases at J, with 22 bases between. The CDR3 is 16 amino acids. CDR1 and CDR2 (germline): SGHTA, FQGNSA. The receptor's source is a female donor in good health and CMV-seronegative. This chain uses TRBV7-2 with TRBJ2-7, with D possibly matching TRBD1 (6 bases). Material for sequencing was PBMCs. The CDR3 is CASSQSVAGVHHEQYF. The CDR3 region has the DNA TGTGCCAGCAGCCAGTCCGTGGCAGGGGTTCACCACGAGCAGTACTTC.